In this sample, the clone carrying this TCR beta chain turned up a few times. Its specificity is unknown. The data derive from a study of T-cell memory formation after mild COVID-19. Broader study findings: Shrinking CD4+ clones were chiefly CM and EM; CD8+ ones were chiefly EMRA. Clones contracting day 15 to 85 were balanced CD4/CD8; later expanders leaned CD4+.

Germline CDR1 reads MNHEY; CDR2 reads SMNVEV (reference sequence). The CDR3 runs to 14 residues. The V end was cut by 1 base, the J end by 9 bases, with 13 bases between. MiXCR, applied by TCRdb to the 5' RACE reads, yields one record per CDR3 protein. The sample yields roughly 80,000 distinct CDR3 sequences, approximately 15% seen once. The sample taken for sequencing was PBMCs or a T cell subset sorted from them (not recorded which). The J gene is TRBJ2-1, the V gene TRBV27; D remains ambiguous. This clonotype was obtained from an adult woman who had mild COVID-19 (a few samples of this study predate the infection). Cell type and time point are not known. The CDR3 sequence is CASSLLGGMSEQFF. CDR3 DNA sequence: TGTGCCAGCAGTTTATTGGGCGGAATGTCTGAGCAGTTCTTC.